The 14 T cell receptor beta chains below all came from one sample that was sequenced in a study of human T cells and chemical hapten exposure. TCRdb recomputed calls from the RACE reads with MiXCR, one row per CDR3 protein. The sample shows tens of thousands of distinct CDR3 sequences, approximately 9.4% of them seen only once. As to time point: patch test 1, 2 weeks after DPC sensitization. As for treatment: therapeutic diphenylcyclopropenone sensitization with weekly scalp DPC. Specimen: whole blood, collected in connection with sensitization to the hapten diphenylcyclopropenone (DPC). The receptor set was obtained from a middle-aged woman with alopecia areata. Some clones in this sample may be carry-over from other donors' samples.

This clonotype was observed a handful of times. The rearrangement uses TRBV11-2 and TRBJ2-7; no firm D call. Trimming pared 0 bases from V and 2 bases from J, leaving 5 bases between. The CDR3 runs 13 residues. Germline V gene data show CDR1 as SGHAT and CDR2 as FQNNGV. CDR3 residues: CASSLEVPYEQYF. CDR3 in DNA: TGTGCCAGCAGCTTAGAAGTCCCCTACGAGCAGTACTTC.

This clonotype was seen many times. The chain combines TRBV30 with TRBJ1-4; D call uncertain. This CDR3 comprises 15 residues. V shed 0 bases and J shed 7 bases, with 15 bases lying between them. Germline CDR1 is GTSNPN and CDR2 is SVGIG (reference sequence). The CDR3 reads CAWSVPGFGSEKLFF. The CDR3 DNA reads TGTGCCTGGAGTGTACCCGGGTTTGGAAGTGAAAAACTGTTTTTT.

This clonotype was detected many times. V usage is TRBV11-1 and J usage is TRBJ1-1; 10 nucleotides line up with TRBD1. The junction had 25 bases not matched to a gene; V was cut back by 5 bases and J by 10 bases. The CDR3 spans 19 residues. From germline, CDR1 is SGHAT and CDR2 FQDESV (reference sequence). CDR3 coding DNA: TGTGCCAGCAGCCCGTCACTTAAGTGGACAGGGGGTCCCCTGAGGCCAGCTTTCTTT. Translation: CASSPSLKWTGGPLRPAFF.

The genes are TRBV7-2 and TRBJ1-4, with TRBD1 identical over 7 bases. Trimming removed 6 bases from V and 4 bases from J; junction bases left unmatched: 5. This CDR3 has 14 residues. The V gene's germline CDR1 is SGHTA and CDR2 FQGNSA. The CDR3 loop reads CASRDGTVNEKLFF. The CDR3, as DNA: TGTGCCAGCAGGGACGGGACAGTTAATGAAAAACTGTTTTTT.

At least ten counts were recorded for this clonotype. The V gene is TRBV20-1, the J gene TRBJ2-6, with 7 positions matching TRBD1. The V segment lost 6 bases and the J segment 2 bases; nucleotides outside the gene matches: 7. The CDR3 spans 15 residues. Germline loops: CDR1 DFQATT, CDR2 SNEGSKA (reference sequence). The CDR3 bases are TGCAGTGCCCCTAAGGGGGCTCCTGGGGCCAACGTCCTGACTTTC. Protein: CSAPKGAPGANVLTF.

The rearrangement uses TRBV6-2 or TRBV6-3 and TRBJ2-7; tentative D call: TRBD2 (5 bases). The CDR3 length is 13 residues. Trimming left V 2 bases short and J 7 bases short, with 12 bases between. Germline V gene lookup returns CDR1 MNHEY and CDR2 SVGEGT. CDR3 loop: CASSYKGSGEQYF. The CDR3 DNA reads TGTGCCAGCAGTTACAAGGGATCGGGAGAGCAGTACTTC.

This clonotype was seen many times. The V gene is TRBV10-3, the J gene TRBJ1-2, with 8 bases that match TRBD1. The V and J ends lost 6 bases and 8 bases, in that order; junction bases with no gene match: 8. Germline V gene lookup returns CDR1 ENHRY and CDR2 SYGVKD. The CDR3 runs 13 residues. This CDR3 reads CAIRGDRSEGYTF. DNA for the CDR3: TGTGCCATCAGGGGGGACAGGAGTGAGGGCTACACCTTC.

This clonotype has a count of ten or more. The chain combines TRBV2 with TRBJ2-1; D not certain. The CDR3 loop spans 13 amino acids. V lost 6 bases and J 8 bases, leaving 14 bases between the germline ends. The germline gives CDR1 SNHLY, CDR2 FYNNEI. The CDR3 protein is CASSAMDGYEQFF. CDR3 bases: TGTGCCAGCAGCGCCATGGACGGGTATGAGCAGTTCTTC.

This clonotype was counted many times. The chain links TRBV6-4 to TRBJ2-5; D gene ambiguous. V lost 3 bases to trimming and J lost 5 bases, with 10 bases between them. This CDR3 is built from 13 residues. Germline V gene sequence: CDR1 MRHNA, CDR2 SNTAGT. The CDR3 coding sequence is TGTGCCAGCAGTGAACACCCCCCGGAGACCCAGTACTTC. It yields the protein CASSEHPPETQYF.

The chain uses TRBV6-2 or TRBV6-3 and TRBJ2-7, with D hard to call. Germline V gene sequence: CDR1 MNHEY, CDR2 SVGEGT. V was cut by 4 bases and J by 3 bases, with 25 bases left in between. The CDR3 is 18 residues long. This CDR3 reads CASSSTSASQPSFYEQYF. The CDR3 coding sequence is TGTGCCAGCAGTTCGACGTCAGCCTCTCAACCCTCATTCTACGAGCAGTACTTC.

This clonotype was observed many times. The chain couples TRBV5-4 to TRBJ2-1; 8 bases are a match to TRBD2. The germline CDR1 and CDR2 sequences are SGHNT and YYREEE (reference sequence). The CDR3 is made up of 16 amino acids. Trimming took 0 bases from V and 7 from J; bases not matched to a gene: 9. CDR3 protein: CASSLDSRGGGNEQFF. The CDR3 DNA sequence: TGTGCCAGCAGCTTGGATTCCCGGGGGGGCGGGAATGAGCAGTTCTTC.

V and J are TRBV4-2 and TRBJ2-6; 7 bases line up with TRBD1. The J segment lost 0 bases and the V segment lost 2 bases, leaving 16 bases of the junction unmatched. CDR1 and CDR2 from the germline V gene are LGHNA and YNFKEQ. CDR3 length equals 21 residues. The CDR3 reads CASSQLSPYRDRVSGANVLTF. CDR3 sequence (DNA): TGTGCCAGCAGCCAATTAAGTCCCTACCGGGACAGAGTCTCTGGGGCCAACGTCCTGACTTTC.

This chain connects TRBV7-9 to TRBJ1-2; possible D gene TRBD1, 5 bases. Trimming removed 5 bases at V and 8 bases at J, with 15 bases between. The CDR3 is 13 residues long. Germline V lookup: CDR1 SEHNR, CDR2 FQNEAQ (reference sequence). CDR3 region: CASSPKGVRGYTF. For the CDR3, the DNA is TGTGCCAGCAGCCCGAAAGGGGTTCGGGGCTACACCTTC.

The gene calls are TRBV6-5 and TRBJ1-6; TRBD1 agrees at 7 bases. Trimming took 6 bases from V and 7 from J; bases not matched to a gene: 6. Germline lookup yields CDR1 MNHEY and CDR2 SVGAGI. The CDR3 loop spans 14 amino acids. The CDR3: CASRLGTVNSPLHF. The CDR3 nucleotides read TGTGCCAGCAGGCTAGGGACAGTAAATTCACCCCTCCACTTT.